This T cell receptor beta chain was obtained from a study of blood T cell repertoires in COVID-19 (dated by TCRdb to about 2020). Turning to the overall study: Samples from collaborators originated in the United States, Italy and Spain and spanned both the acute and convalescent phases of COVID-19. Subjects who had been exposed to COVID-19, were actively infected with it, or had recovered from it provided the deeply sampled blood TCRbeta repertoires that made up the dataset. Samples came from the ongoing ImmuneRACE study (first 160 participants) plus 1,254 subjects from 6 global collaborators. Where available, HLA class I and class II types were obtained from metadata supplied by the sample provider rather than from assay-based typing. The material from the prospective study consisted of cDNA or gDNA derived from T cells, B-cell-depleted T cells, or PBMCs. Sample metadata almost always included a de-identified subject ID, COVID-19 status, age in years and sex. The repertoires were released in a freely available public database meant as a resource for research on the immune response to SARS-CoV-2. The research as a whole found: The quantity of clinical and demographic metadata differed by source and by participant and was supplied without curation.

Concerning this clone: Its antigen remains undetermined. No clone much larger than this one lies a single base away; base qualities are absent.

CDR1 is given as SGDLS and CDR2 as YYNGEE, both from the germline V gene. Counted from cysteine to phenylalanine, this CDR3 has 15 amino acids. Solely the CDR3 DNA is kept, with 45 bases framed from the first base. V sheds 4 bases and J sheds 9 bases, leaving 23 bases between their ends. TCRbeta CDR3 regions were amplified from genomic DNA using the immunoSEQ Assay, a bias-controlled multiplex PCR. The authors processed their data as follows. Within the assay, amplification of reference gene primers was used to estimate how many nucleated cells each sample contained. To quantify the absolute abundance of each unique TCRbeta CDR3 rearrangement, sequence reads were collapsed and filtered. For each sample, productive Simpson clonality was calculated as the square root of Simpson's diversity index across productive rearrangements. Here the immuneACCESS table is served through TCRdb, limited to in-frame sequences with V and J called. Missing clones are a known gap in these copies; in checked studies unresolved V genes cover under half, and the rest lacks a known reason. That table supplies the V and J calls and clone size; D and trimming were determined from the DNA. The sample includes fewer than 250,000 clones, with about 88% observed a single time. The ten largest account for 3% to 3.5% of the sample.

The collaborating institutions used their own protocols to collect whole blood in K2EDTA tubes. For TCRbeta analysis, collaborator samples were shipped as frozen whole blood, as isolated PBMCs, or as DNA extracted from either sample type. The sequence joins TRBV9 to TRBJ2-7, and TRBD2 may be the D gene, going by 6 matching bases. This sequence originates from a man aged 55 to 69 with acute or convalescent COVID-19. The sequencing sample was made of peripheral blood. The CDR3 corresponds to CASSPRTDGKGGQYF. The nucleotides are TGTGCCAGCAGCCCCCGCACAGACGGGAAGGGAGGGCAGTACTTC.